Below, 15 T cell receptor beta chains from the same sample are listed, as sequenced in a study of T cells expressing NK-cell markers (dated by TCRdb to 2018 to 2020). Library preparation employed 5' RACE. Sequencing used an Illumina HiSeq 2000. Reprocessed by TCRdb, the reads give a single entry per CDR3 protein sequence, without DNA. This specimen's table enumerates some 410,000 distinct CDR3 sequences. Less than 7.5% of the sample comes from the top ten. The sequencing sample was made of blood T cells: a sorted CD56 or NKG2C T cell subset, CD4+ or CD8+ T cells, or bulk PBMC T cells (not recorded which). The receptors were sampled from a woman between 18 and 69 years old in good health.

The chain couples TRBV6-1 to TRBJ2-5; TCRdb reports TRBD1, a call that lacks DNA to check it against. This CDR3 is 15 amino acids long. CDR1 is MNHNS, CDR2 SASEGT, per germline. The CDR3 sequence is CASSGQGASGETQYF.

The rearrangement uses TRBV12-3 or TRBV12-4 and TRBJ2-2. The CDR3 has 14 amino acids. The CDR3 here is CASSPVIDTGELFF.

This sequence joins TRBV28 and TRBJ1-2; TCRdb outputs TRBD1, but without DNA this stays unchecked. The germline V gene encodes CDR1 MDHEN and CDR2 SYDVKM. The CDR3 sequence is 15 residues long. The CDR3 loop is CASRSDRIINYGYTF.

This chain joins TRBV7-2 and TRBJ2-1; the D call of TRBD1 rests on TCRdb alone, since no DNA is present to check it. The germline CDR1 and CDR2 sequences are SGHTA and FQGNSA. The CDR3 runs 15 residues. The CDR3 sequence: CASKRGGGSGNEQFF.

J is TRBJ2-1 and V is TRBV20-1; TCRdb's D gene call, TRBD2, goes unchecked for lack of DNA. Germline V gives CDR1 DFQATT, CDR2 SNEGSKA (reference sequence). The CDR3 sequence is 16 residues long. CDR3 sequence reads: CSASRPAGGPYNEQFF.

The chain joins TRBV12-3 or TRBV12-4 to TRBJ2-5; without DNA, the TCRdb call of TRBD1 cannot be checked. CDR3 length: 15 residues. CDR3 sequence reads: CASSLGLGAQETQYF.

The chain joins TRBV9 to TRBJ2-5; TCRdb reports TRBD1, a call that lacks DNA to check it against. Germline V gives CDR1 SGDLS, CDR2 YYNGEE. The CDR3 loop spans 16 amino acids. CDR3 residues: CASSVGAGTEQETQYF. The full variable domain, with the rest looked up from reference TRBV9 and TRBJ2-5, is DSGVTQTPKHLITATGQRVTLRCSPRSGDLSVYWYQQSLDQGLQFLIQYYNGEERAKGNILERFSAQQFPDLHSELNLSSLELGDSALYFCASSVGAGTEQETQYFGPGTRLLVL.

This sequence joins TRBV12-3 or TRBV12-4 and TRBJ1-1. The length of the CDR3 is 14 residues. The CDR3 is CASSKQTMNTEAFF.

The V gene is TRBV6-1, the J gene TRBJ1-4. The germline V gene has CDR1 MNHNS and CDR2 SASEGT. This CDR3 has 15 residues. The CDR3 region is CASSEDGTTNEKLFF.

The chain has TRBV7-2 and TRBJ2-5; with no DNA, the TCRdb D assignment of TRBD2 cannot be verified. The CDR3 sequence is 15 residues long. Germline CDR1 and CDR2: SGHTA and FQGNSA. CDR3: CASSLAQRVEETQYF.

The rearrangement uses TRBV2 and TRBJ1-2; TCRdb gives TRBD1 as the D gene, but with no DNA this cannot be confirmed. CDR1 and CDR2 (germline): SNHLY, FYNNEI. CDR3 size: 12 residues. The CDR3 sequence is CASTVGEYGYTF.

The chain combines TRBV16 with TRBJ1-3. There are 13 residues in the CDR3. Germline V gene lookup returns CDR1 KGHSY and CDR2 FQNENV. This chain's CDR3 is CASSQAVGNTIYF.

The rearrangement links TRBV6-6 to TRBJ2-5; the D call from TCRdb, TRBD1, cannot be confirmed without DNA. Per the germline V gene, CDR1 is MNHNY and CDR2 is SVGAGI (reference sequence). The CDR3 extends over 12 amino acids. CDR3 protein: CASSPRGDAGNF.

The chain is built from TRBV19 and TRBJ1-2. Germline CDR1 and CDR2: LNHDA and SQIVND (reference sequence). The CDR3 contains 13 residues. CDR3 protein: CASSIVLSGGYTF.

The chain couples TRBV11-2 to TRBJ2-1; the TCRdb call, TRBD2, lacks DNA for checking. This CDR3 spans 15 amino acids. Germline V gives CDR1 SGHAT, CDR2 FQNNGV. CDR3 sequence reads: CASSQTSASYNEQFF.